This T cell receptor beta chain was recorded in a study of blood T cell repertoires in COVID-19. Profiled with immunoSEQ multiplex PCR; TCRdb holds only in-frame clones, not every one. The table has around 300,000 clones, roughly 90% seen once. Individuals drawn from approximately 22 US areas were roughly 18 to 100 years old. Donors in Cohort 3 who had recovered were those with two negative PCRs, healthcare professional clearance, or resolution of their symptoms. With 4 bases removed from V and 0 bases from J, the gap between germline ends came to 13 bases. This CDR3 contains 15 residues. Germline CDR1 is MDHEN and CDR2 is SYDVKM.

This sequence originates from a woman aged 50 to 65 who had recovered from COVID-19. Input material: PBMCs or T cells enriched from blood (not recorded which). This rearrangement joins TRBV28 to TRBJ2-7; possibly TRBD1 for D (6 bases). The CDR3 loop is CASSSGTINSYEQYF. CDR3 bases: TGTGCCAGCAGTTCCGGGACAATAAACTCCTACGAGCAGTACTTC.